This T cell receptor beta chain derives from a study of T-cell memory formation after mild COVID-19 (dated by TCRdb to about 2021). For context, the study as a whole: TCR sequence clusters from the two donors were largely donor specific. In two donors, T-cell clones that expanded and contracted after mild COVID-19 were followed by sequencing TCRalpha and TCRbeta repertoires longitudinally. The cohort was made up of two young adult volunteers, one female and one male, who were previously healthy. Study-level results and caveats: SARS-CoV-2 specificity of the second-wave clones peaking on day 37 was not confirmed. Clones that contracted from day 15 to 85 showed balanced CD4/CD8 phenotypes, whereas a second wave of clones that expanded from day 15 to 37 leaned towards CD4+. Some responding clones were found in pre-infection memory, which suggests that pre-existing cross-reactive memory T cells took part in the SARS-CoV-2 response. Only a couple of mild cases were covered by the study, and larger cohorts that include severe cases with pre-infection samples were considered necessary. Contracting CD4+ clones turned up mainly in the CM and EM memory subsets, whereas EMRA was where CD8+ clones were enriched.

The CDR3 has 15 amino acids, counting the end cysteine and phenylalanine. The entry retains the CDR3 DNA only, 45 bases that are in frame from base 1. From the germline V gene, CDR1 is SGHRS and CDR2 is YFSETQ. Ficoll-Paque density gradient centrifugation was the method used to isolate PBMCs. The data were produced on an Illumina NovaSeq 6000. cDNA libraries for TCRalpha and TCRbeta were prepared by 5'RACE using constant-segment primers, with sample barcodes and unique molecular identifiers added. RNA was extracted from every sample with Trizol reagent. The libraries were amplified in two PCR steps, and the second step added a second sample barcode and Illumina TruSeq adapters. Sequencing of the libraries was done on an Illumina NovaSeq, producing 2 x 150 bp paired-end reads. From the authors' description of their analysis: With migec v1.2.7, reads were demultiplexed and then collapsed into UMI-guided consensus sequences. Using mixcr v2.1.11, UMI consensuses were aligned to TRA and TRB V and J templates and then assembled into clonotypes. A clonotype was counted as expanded or contracted only if both edgeR and NoisET called the change significant, with noise models trained on biological replicates. For edgeR calls, the thresholds were a false discovery rate-adjusted p below 0.01 and a log2 fold-change of 1. PCA with hierarchical clustering of max-normalized trajectories of the 1000 most abundant clonotypes was used as exploratory dynamics analysis. The CD4 or CD8 phenotype of responding clones was assigned using the separately sequenced CD4+ and CD8+ repertoires. Starting from the raw public reads, TCRdb applied fastp trimming at Q25, assembled clones with MiXCR and retained in-frame beta chains. A single entry per CDR3 protein holds the most common genes and DNA from its merged rows. TCRdb's processing, not the study's, gives the V and J calls here. In all, the sample holds about 260,000 distinct CDR3 sequences, and less than 9.5% of those were seen once. The ten largest clones add up to around a fifth of the sample.

Notes on this clonotype: Its antigen remains undetermined. Per-base quality was not reported, and no clone a single base away is much larger than it.

The TCR comes from a man younger than 30 who had mild COVID-19 (a few samples of this study predate the infection). The sample titles of this study are shuffled in the database, so cell type and time point are left out; the donor was told from shared clones. This sequence uses TRBV5-1 and TRBJ2-1; tentative D gene TRBD2, with 7 bases matching. Sequenced input: PBMCs or a T cell subset sorted from them (not recorded which). The sequenced DNA: TGCGCTTCTAGGGGGGGGCTTAGCTCCTACAATGAGCAGTTCTTC. Translated, this is CASRGGLSSYNEQFF.